The clone carrying this T cell receptor beta chain was seen only a few times. This CDR3 contains 11 residues. Germline loops: CDR1 LNHDA, CDR2 SQIVND (reference sequence). V was cut by 5 bases and J by 5 bases, with 6 bases left in between. One entry per CDR3 protein results from TCRdb running MiXCR on the RT-PCR reads. Here the sample spans approximately 200,000 distinct CDR3 sequences, 14% being singletons. This sample stems from a study of patients and donors after allogeneic stem cell transplantation. This chain connects TRBV19 to TRBJ1-1; D not certain. The clonotype originates from a human donor who was either an allogeneic HSCT recipient or a stem cell or donor lymphocyte infusion donor (not recorded which). It is not recorded whose cells these are; they may come from a transplant donor. Material: blood, either unsorted or a sorted T cell fraction (not recorded which). This CDR3 reads CASSEQTEAFF. The CDR3 bases are TGTGCCAGTAGTGAACAGACTGAAGCTTTCTTT.